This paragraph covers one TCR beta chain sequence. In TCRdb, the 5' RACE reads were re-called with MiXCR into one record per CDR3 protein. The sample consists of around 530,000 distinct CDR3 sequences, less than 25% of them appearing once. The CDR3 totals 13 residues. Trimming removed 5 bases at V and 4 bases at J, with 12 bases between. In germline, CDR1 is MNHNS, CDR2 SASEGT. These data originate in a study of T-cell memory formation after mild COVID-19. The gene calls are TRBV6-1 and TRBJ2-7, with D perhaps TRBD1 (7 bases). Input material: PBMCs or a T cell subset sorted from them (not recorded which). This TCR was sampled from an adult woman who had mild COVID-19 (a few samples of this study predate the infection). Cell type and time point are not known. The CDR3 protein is CASSYQGGYEQYF. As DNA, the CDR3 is TGTGCCAGCAGTTACCAGGGGGGATACGAGCAGTACTTC.